This is a list of T cell receptor beta chains from one sample in a study of technical replicates of blood from several donors. The repertoire was sequenced with immunoSEQ multiplex PCR; TCRdb's copy has only in-frame clones and lacks some. The data contain tens of thousands of clones, 75% to 95% of them seen just once; the ten biggest clones take up 3% to 4%. The sequenced sample was PBMCs. The source is a human donor in good health. Some clones in this sample may be carry-over from other donors' samples. The conserved cysteine and the conserved F or W are not part of the CDR3 here. Rows may omit the clone size; those that give it use once, few, many or a size class.

-,14,TRBV7-8,ASSLAAGTRTDTQY
-,12,TRBV6-1,ASSKTGIVYGYT
once,13,TRBV4-2,ASSQDLRRVPEAF
-,11,TRBV7-3,ASSLSSGDGYT
once,12,TRBV4-1,ASSQAGNRDEQY
-,14,TRBV6-6,ASTETSGRLYNEQF
-,13,TRBV7-6,ASSPTTGTGVGYT
-,14,TRBV19,ASSIAAASGENEQF
-,10,TRBV6-6,ASSYPRGEQY
-,14,TRBV19,ASSIDSTSGPYEQY
-,10,TRBV4-1,ASSQGRDGYT
-,14,TRBV5-1,ASSPTGSGTTYEQY
-,11,TRBV7-9,ASSSGGLYGYT
once,14,TRBV4-1,ASSQGTGPTNEKLF
-,12,TRBV6-4,ASSTQGAYNEQF
-,12,TRBV7-2,ASSQSRSSYEQY
-,12,TRBV10-1,ASSRDKSSYEQY
-,9,TRBV20-1,SARIGGGYT
once,12,TRBV7-2,ASSPLGQGETQY
-,13,TRBV5-1,ASSLTEGDTGELF
-,13,TRBV5-4,ASSLEGQSTDTQY
once,12,TRBV5-1,ASSPRGSGYEQY
-,15,TRBV6-1,ASSEGISGSEGYEQY
-,12,TRBV29-1,SLGKVDSYNEQF
-,15,TRBV15,ATSRDFPGGSGNTIY
-,8,TRBV20-1,SAKTTEQY
-,15,TRBV7-2,ASSLRAGGFNTGELF
-,13,TRBV4-3,ASSQTAVDEDTQY
-,13,TRBV11-2,ASSLGGTAVYEQY
-,13,TRBV2,ASSLQGIRNTEAF
-,11,TRBV4-3,ASSQAPRGEAF
-,14,TRBV7-9,ASSASGGAATGELF
once,11,TRBV6-1,ASSVTPGQEAF
-,14,TRBV5-4,ASSLYGRVMNTEAF
-,13,TRBV15,ATSRGTGYNSPLH
once,12,TRBV6-5,ASSYSRSFYEQY
-,11,TRBV7-2,ASSLANSDTQY
-,14,TRBV9,ASSPRGSGGSYEQY
-,12,TRBV5-1,ASSPKPGYVEQY
-,12,TRBV30,AWRTSGRSYTQY
-,13,TRBV4-1,ASSFPGLATDTQY
-,14,TRBV4-3,ASSQSTSGGMDTQY
few,12,TRBV6-5,ASSYNRRNSPLH
-,11,TRBV2,ASSYREVREQY
few,11,TRBV6-4,ASSETVDTEAF
-,13,TRBV9,ASSVAGYPAETQY
-,12,TRBV10-3,AISEVVIGDGYT
-,15,TRBV5-1,ASSLLDFLQSTDTQY
-,11,TRBV6-5,ASSTSGANVLT
-,12,TRBV5-1,ASRLEGRTGELF
few,13,TRBV7-9,ASSFSQATNEKLF